The T cell receptor beta chain under discussion was sequenced for a study of blood T cell repertoires in COVID-19. Sequencing was performed with immunoSEQ multiplex PCR; in TCRdb, only in-frame clones are kept and a portion is missing. Of approximately 180,000 clones in the sample, 80% to 90% were seen once. This TCR was recovered from a human donor with active or convalescent COVID-19. The donor label of this sample is uncertain. Sequencing was done on a sample of peripheral blood.

The CDR3 sequence: CSARRGGEQYF. DNA for the CDR3: TGCAGTGCCCGAAGGGGCGGCGAGCAGTACTTC. V usage is TRBV29-1 and J usage is TRBJ2-7, with D perhaps TRBD1 (5 bases). Germline values: CDR1 SQVTM, CDR2 ANQGSEA. This CDR3 spans 11 amino acids.